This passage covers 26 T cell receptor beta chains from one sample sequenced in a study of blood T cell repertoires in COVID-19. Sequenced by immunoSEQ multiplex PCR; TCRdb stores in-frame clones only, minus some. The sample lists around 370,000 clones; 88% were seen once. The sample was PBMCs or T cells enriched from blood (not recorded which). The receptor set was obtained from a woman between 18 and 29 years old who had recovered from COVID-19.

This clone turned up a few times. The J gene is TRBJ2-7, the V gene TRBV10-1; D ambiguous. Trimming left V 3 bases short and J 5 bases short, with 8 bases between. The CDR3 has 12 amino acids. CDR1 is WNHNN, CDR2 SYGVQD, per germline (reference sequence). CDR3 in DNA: TGCGCCAGCAGTGACCAGTTCAACGAGCAGTACTTC. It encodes CASSDQFNEQYF.

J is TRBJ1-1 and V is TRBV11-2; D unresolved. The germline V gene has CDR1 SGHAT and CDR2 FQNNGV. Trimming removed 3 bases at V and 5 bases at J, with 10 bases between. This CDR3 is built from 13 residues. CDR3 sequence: CASSFRVGTEAFF. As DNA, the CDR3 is TGTGCCAGCAGCTTTCGCGTCGGGACTGAAGCTTTCTTT.

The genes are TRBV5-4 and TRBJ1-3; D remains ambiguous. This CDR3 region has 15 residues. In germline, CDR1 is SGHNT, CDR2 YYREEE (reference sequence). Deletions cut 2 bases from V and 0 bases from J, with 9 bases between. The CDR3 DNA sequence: TGTGCCAGCAGCTTTGACGGGAGCTCTGGAAACACCATATATTTT. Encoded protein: CASSFDGSSGNTIYF.

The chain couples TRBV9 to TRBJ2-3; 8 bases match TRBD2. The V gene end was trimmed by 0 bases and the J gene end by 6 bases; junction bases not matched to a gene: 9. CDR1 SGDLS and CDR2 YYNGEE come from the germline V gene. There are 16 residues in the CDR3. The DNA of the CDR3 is TGTGCCAGCAGCGTAGGACGGGGGGGTTATTCGGATACGCAGTATTTT. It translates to CASSVGRGGYSDTQYF.

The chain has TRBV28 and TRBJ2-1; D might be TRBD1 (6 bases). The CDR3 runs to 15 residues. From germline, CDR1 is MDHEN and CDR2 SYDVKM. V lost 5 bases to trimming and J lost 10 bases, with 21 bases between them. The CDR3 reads CASSRSGRIQGEQFF. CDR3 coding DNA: TGTGCCAGCAGTAGGAGCGGACGAATTCAGGGGGAGCAGTTCTTC.

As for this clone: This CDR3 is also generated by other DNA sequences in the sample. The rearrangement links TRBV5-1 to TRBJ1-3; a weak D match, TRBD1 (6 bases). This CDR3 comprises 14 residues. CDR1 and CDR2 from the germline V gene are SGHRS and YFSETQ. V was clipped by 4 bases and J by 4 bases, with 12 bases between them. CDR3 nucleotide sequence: TGCGCCAGCAGCCCTACAGGGTCCGGAAACACCATATATTTT. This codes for CASSPTGSGNTIYF. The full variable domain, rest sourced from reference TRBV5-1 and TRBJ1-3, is KAGVTQTPRYLIKTRGQQVTLSCSPISGHRSVSWYQQTPGQGLQFLFEYFSETQRNKGNFPGRFSGRQFSNSRSEMNVSTLELGDSALYLCASSPTGSGNTIYFGEGSWLTVV.

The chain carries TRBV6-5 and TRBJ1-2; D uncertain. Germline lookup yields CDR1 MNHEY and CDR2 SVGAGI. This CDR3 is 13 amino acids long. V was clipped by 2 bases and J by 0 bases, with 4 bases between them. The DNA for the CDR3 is TGTGCCAGCAGTTACGCAGCTAACTATGGCTACACCTTC. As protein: CASSYAANYGYTF.

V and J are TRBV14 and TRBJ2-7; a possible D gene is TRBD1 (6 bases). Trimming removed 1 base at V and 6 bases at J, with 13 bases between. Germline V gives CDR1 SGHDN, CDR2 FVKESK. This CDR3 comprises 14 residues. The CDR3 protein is CASSQVLQGGEQYF. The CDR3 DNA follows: TGTGCCAGCAGCCAAGTACTACAGGGTGGCGAGCAGTACTTC.

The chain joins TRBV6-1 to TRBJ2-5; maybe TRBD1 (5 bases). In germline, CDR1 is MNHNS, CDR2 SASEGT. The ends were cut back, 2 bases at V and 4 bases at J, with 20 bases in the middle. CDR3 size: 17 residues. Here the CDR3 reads CASSERPGLPIIETQYF. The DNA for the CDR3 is TGTGCCAGCAGTGAAAGGCCAGGGCTCCCAATAATAGAGACCCAGTACTTC.

Here the CDR3 DNA reads TGTGCCAGCAGCTTAGGCGGCGCAGGGGGTGGTGAAGCTTTCTTT. It translates to CASSLGGAGGGEAFF. The V gene is TRBV7-2, the J gene TRBJ1-1, with TRBD1 identical over 7 bases. Germline-derived CDR1 and CDR2 are SGHTA and FQGNSA. The CDR3 extends over 15 amino acids. The junction had 9 bases not matched to a gene; V was cut back by 1 base and J by 7 bases.

The CDR3: CASSLVGQGNTEAFF. Written as DNA, the CDR3 is TGCGCCAGCAGCTTGGTAGGACAGGGTAACACTGAAGCTTTCTTT. V is TRBV5-1 and J is TRBJ1-1; 8 nucleotides align to TRBD1. The ends lost 0 bases at V and 2 bases at J; junction bases unmatched: 3. This CDR3 comprises 15 residues. The germline CDR1 and CDR2 sequences are SGHRS and YFSETQ.

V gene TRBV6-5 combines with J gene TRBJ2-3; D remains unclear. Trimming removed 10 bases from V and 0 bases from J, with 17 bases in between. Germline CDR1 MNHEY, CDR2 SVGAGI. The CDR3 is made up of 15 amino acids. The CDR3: CATSRGVASTDTQYF. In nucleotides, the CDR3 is TGTGCCACCTCCCGCGGAGTGGCGAGCACAGATACGCAGTATTTT.

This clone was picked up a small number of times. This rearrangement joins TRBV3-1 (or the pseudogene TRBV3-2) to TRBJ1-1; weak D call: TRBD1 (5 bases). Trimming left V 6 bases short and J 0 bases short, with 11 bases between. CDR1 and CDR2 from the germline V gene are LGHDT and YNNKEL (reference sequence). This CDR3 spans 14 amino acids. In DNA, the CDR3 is TGTGCCAGCAGGCGGGGACGCATGAACACTGAAGCTTTCTTT. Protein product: CASRRGRMNTEAFF.

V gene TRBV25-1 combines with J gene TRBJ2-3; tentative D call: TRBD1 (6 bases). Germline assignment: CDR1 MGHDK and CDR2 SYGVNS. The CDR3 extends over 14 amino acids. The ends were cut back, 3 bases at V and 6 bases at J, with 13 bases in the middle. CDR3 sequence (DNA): TGTGCCAGCAGTGATGGGGACATACGGGATACGCAGTATTTT. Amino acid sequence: CASSDGDIRDTQYF. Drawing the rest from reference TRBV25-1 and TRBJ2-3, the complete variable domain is EADIYQTPRYLVIGTGKKITLECSQTMGHDKMYWYQQDPGMELHLIHYSYGVNSTEKGDLSSESTVSRIRTEHFPLTLESARPSHTSQYLCASSDGDIRDTQYFGPGTRLTVL.

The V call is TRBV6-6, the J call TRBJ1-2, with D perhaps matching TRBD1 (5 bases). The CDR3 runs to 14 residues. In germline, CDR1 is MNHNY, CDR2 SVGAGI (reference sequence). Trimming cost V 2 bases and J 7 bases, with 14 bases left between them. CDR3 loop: CASSYGTGFGGYTF. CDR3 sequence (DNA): TGTGCCAGCAGTTACGGTACAGGATTCGGTGGCTACACCTTC.

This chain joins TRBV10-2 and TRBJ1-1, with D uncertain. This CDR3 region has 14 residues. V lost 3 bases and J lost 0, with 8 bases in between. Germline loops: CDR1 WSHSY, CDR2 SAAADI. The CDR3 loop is CASSEDIMNTEAFF. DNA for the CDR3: TGCGCCAGCAGTGAAGACATTATGAACACTGAAGCTTTCTTT.

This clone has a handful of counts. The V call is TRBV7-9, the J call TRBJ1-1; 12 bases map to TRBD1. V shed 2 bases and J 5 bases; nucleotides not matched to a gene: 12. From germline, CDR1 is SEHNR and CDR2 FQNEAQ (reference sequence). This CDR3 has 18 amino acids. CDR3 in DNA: TGTGCCAGCAGCTTACTTCCGGGACAGGGGGCTCGGTGGACTGAAGCTTTCTTT. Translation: CASSLLPGQGARWTEAFF.

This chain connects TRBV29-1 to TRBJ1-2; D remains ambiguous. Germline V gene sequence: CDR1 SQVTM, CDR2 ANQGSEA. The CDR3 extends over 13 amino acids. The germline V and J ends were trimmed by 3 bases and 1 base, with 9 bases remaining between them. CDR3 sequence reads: CSVDGESNYGYTF. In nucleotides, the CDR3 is TGCAGCGTTGATGGTGAGAGTAACTATGGCTACACCTTC.

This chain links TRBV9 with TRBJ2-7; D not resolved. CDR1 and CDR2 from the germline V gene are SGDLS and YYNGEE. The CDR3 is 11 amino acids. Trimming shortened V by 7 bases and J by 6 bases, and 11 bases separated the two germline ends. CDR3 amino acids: CASGDALEQYF. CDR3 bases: TGTGCCAGCGGCGACGCGCTCGAGCAGTACTTC. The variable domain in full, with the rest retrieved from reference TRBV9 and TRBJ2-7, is DSGVTQTPKHLITATGQRVTLRCSPRSGDLSVYWYQQSLDQGLQFLIQYYNGEERAKGNILERFSAQQFPDLHSELNLSSLELGDSALYFCASGDALEQYFGPGTRLTVT.

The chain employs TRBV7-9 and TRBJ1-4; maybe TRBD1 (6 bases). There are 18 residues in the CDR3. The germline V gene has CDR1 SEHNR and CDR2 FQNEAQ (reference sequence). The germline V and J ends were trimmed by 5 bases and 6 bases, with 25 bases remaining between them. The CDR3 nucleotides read TGTGCCAGCAGCCGATATGGAATAAGGACAGAACTTCATGAAAAACTGTTTTTT. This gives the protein CASSRYGIRTELHEKLFF.

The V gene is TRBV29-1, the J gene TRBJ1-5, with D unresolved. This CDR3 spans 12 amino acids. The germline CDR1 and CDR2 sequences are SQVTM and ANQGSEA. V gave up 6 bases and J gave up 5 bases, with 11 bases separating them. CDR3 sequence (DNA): TGCAGCGTCACGGAGAGGGATCAGCCCCAGCATTTT. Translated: CSVTERDQPQHF.

For the CDR3, the DNA is TGTGCCAGCAGCTTAGGTCCCCGGGGGGCCATCTATGGCTACACCTTC. It is translated as CASSLGPRGAIYGYTF. The V and J genes are TRBV11-2 and TRBJ1-2, with a weak D call TRBD1 (6 bases). CDR3 length: 16 amino acids. The germline V gene encodes CDR1 SGHAT and CDR2 FQNNGV. Trimming pared 1 base from V and 4 bases from J, leaving 16 bases between. The full variable domain, its missing parts supplied by reference TRBV11-2 and TRBJ1-2, is EAGVAQSPRYKIIEKRQSVAFWCNPISGHATLYWYQQILGQGPKLLIQFQNNGVVDDSQLPKDRFSAERLKGVDSTLKIQPAKLEDSAVYLCASSLGPRGAIYGYTFGSGTRLTVV.

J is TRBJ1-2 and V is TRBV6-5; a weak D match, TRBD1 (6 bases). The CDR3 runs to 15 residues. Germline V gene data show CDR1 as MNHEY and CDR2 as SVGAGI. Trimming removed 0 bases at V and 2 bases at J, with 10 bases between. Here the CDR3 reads CASSYSRGLNYGYTF. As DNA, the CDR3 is TGTGCCAGCAGTTACTCGAGGGGGTTAAACTATGGCTACACCTTC.

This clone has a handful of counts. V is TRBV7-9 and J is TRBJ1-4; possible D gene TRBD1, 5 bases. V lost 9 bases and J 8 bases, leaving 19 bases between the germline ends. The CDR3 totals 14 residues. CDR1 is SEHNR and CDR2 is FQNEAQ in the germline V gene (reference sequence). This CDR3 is CASSAGGGREKLFF. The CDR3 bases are TGTGCCAGTTCGGCCGGCGGGGGACGGGAAAAACTGTTTTTT.

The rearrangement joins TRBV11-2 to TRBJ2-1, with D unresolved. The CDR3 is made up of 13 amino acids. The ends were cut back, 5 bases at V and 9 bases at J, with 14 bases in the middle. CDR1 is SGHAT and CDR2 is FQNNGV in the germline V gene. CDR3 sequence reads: CASSEPGVSEQFF. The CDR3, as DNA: TGTGCCAGCAGCGAACCCGGAGTTAGTGAGCAGTTCTTC.

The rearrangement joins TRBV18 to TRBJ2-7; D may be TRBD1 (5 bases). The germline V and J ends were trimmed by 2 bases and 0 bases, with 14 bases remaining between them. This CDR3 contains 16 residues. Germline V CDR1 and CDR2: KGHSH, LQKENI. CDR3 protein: CASSPKGAKSSYEQYF. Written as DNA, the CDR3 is TGTGCCAGCTCACCAAAAGGGGCTAAAAGCTCCTACGAGCAGTACTTC.